The 27 T cell receptor beta chains listed next were all sequenced from one sample in a study of monozygotic twins with inflammatory bowel disease. TCRdb re-called the 5' RACE reads and catalogs CDR3 proteins one per entry, DNA excluded. The data include some 150,000 distinct CDR3 sequences; the top ten clones carry around 1.2%. The source material was blood. Receptors were obtained from a human donor with ulcerative colitis or Crohn's disease, or a healthy co-twin of an affected twin (not recorded which).

The rearrangement uses TRBV5-6 and TRBJ1-4; TCRdb's D call, TRBD1, is unchecked because there is no DNA. This CDR3 is built from 16 residues. Germline CDR1 and CDR2: SGHDT and YYEEEE. CDR3 region: CASSLRQGATNEKLFF.

This chain uses TRBV18 with TRBJ2-7; TCRdb lists TRBD1, though no DNA is available to test this call. In germline, CDR1 is KGHSH, CDR2 LQKENI. This CDR3 region has 15 residues. The CDR3 is CASSPSATGGGEQYF.

J is TRBJ2-6 and V is TRBV27; TCRdb's D gene call, TRBD2, goes unchecked for lack of DNA. Per germline, CDR1 MNHEY and CDR2 SMNVEV (reference sequence). This CDR3 region has 17 residues. The CDR3 loop is CASSLEGAISGANVLTF.

The V and J genes are TRBV28 and TRBJ1-3; absent DNA, TCRdb's TRBD1 call cannot be checked. CDR1 MDHEN and CDR2 SYDVKM come from the germline V gene. The CDR3 covers 18 residues. CDR3 sequence: CASSPWGQGHYSGNTIYF.

CDR3 sequence reads: CASSFVDSETQYF. The gene calls are TRBV27 and TRBJ2-5. This CDR3 region has 13 residues. CDR1 and CDR2 from the germline V gene are MNHEY and SMNVEV (reference sequence).

This chain joins TRBV9 and TRBJ2-5; as DNA is missing, the TRBD2 call by TCRdb cannot be tested. The CDR3 spans 14 residues. Germline V gene data show CDR1 as SGDLS and CDR2 as YYNGEE. CDR3 sequence reads: CASSVAAGKETQYF.

This chain links TRBV12-3 or TRBV12-4 with TRBJ2-1; TCRdb designates TRBD1, a call that cannot be tested without DNA. The CDR3 spans 15 residues. Here the CDR3 reads CASSLDGGGYNEQFF.

The chain carries TRBV7-2 and TRBJ2-1; lacking DNA, the TRBD1 call made by TCRdb goes unchecked. The CDR3 is 16 amino acids. CDR1 is SGHTA and CDR2 is FQGNSA in the germline V gene. CDR3: CASSSGRGLGNNEQFF.

The chain carries TRBV5-1 and TRBJ1-1; TCRdb's assignment of TRBD1 cannot be checked, as there is no DNA. Germline V gives CDR1 SGHRS, CDR2 YFSETQ. The CDR3 has 13 residues. CDR3 amino acids: CASSPQGLAEAFF. The full variable domain, with the rest looked up from reference TRBV5-1 and TRBJ1-1, is KAGVTQTPRYLIKTRGQQVTLSCSPISGHRSVSWYQQTPGQGLQFLFEYFSETQRNKGNFPGRFSGRQFSNSRSEMNVSTLELGDSALYLCASSPQGLAEAFFGQGTRLTVV.

The rearrangement joins TRBV19 to TRBJ1-2; no DNA is available, so the TRBD1 call from TCRdb remains unchecked. In germline, CDR1 is LNHDA, CDR2 SQIVND (reference sequence). CDR3 size: 19 residues. CDR3: CASRTPPGTTSTYNYGYTF.

V gene TRBV6-5 combines with J gene TRBJ1-3; there is no DNA to check the TCRdb D call of TRBD1. CDR1 is MNHEY and CDR2 is SVGAGI in the germline V gene. The CDR3 length is 17 residues. This CDR3 is CASRTTGGGFSGNTIYF.

The gene calls are TRBV6-2 or TRBV6-3 and TRBJ2-1; without DNA, the TCRdb call of TRBD1 cannot be checked. This CDR3 is 20 amino acids long. Looked up from germline, CDR1 is MNHEY and CDR2 is SVGEGT. The CDR3: CASSFETGATGRGSYNEQFF.

The J gene is TRBJ2-2, the V gene TRBV5-1; the TRBD2 assignment by TCRdb is unverifiable without DNA. The CDR3 spans 15 residues. CDR1 SGHRS and CDR2 YFSETQ come from the germline V gene. CDR3 residues: CATSTSGGNTGELFF.

V usage is TRBV6-5 and J usage is TRBJ1-2. Germline V gives CDR1 MNHEY, CDR2 SVGAGI. The CDR3 has 14 amino acids. The CDR3 loop is CASSLAGGDYGYTF.

The CDR3 loop is CASSGTTGSHYEQYF. The J gene is TRBJ2-7, the V gene TRBV5-5; TCRdb lists TRBD1, though no DNA is available to test this call. Germline V CDR1 and CDR2: SGHKS, YYEKEE (reference sequence). The CDR3 loop spans 15 amino acids.

The chain's CDR3 is CASSFWGGRGMRAKNIQYF. V usage is TRBV7-3 and J usage is TRBJ2-4; the TCRdb D gene call, TRBD1, has no DNA to confirm it. The CDR3 is 19 amino acids. Germline V gene sequence: CDR1 SGHTA, CDR2 FQGTGA.

This rearrangement joins TRBV7-2 to TRBJ1-5. The CDR3 has 15 residues. Germline CDR1 reads SGHTA; CDR2 reads FQGNSA. CDR3 in amino acids: CASSLEATVDQPQHF.

V gene TRBV5-6 combines with J gene TRBJ2-1; TCRdb designates TRBD1, a call that cannot be tested without DNA. Germline values: CDR1 SGHDT, CDR2 YYEEEE. The CDR3 consists of 19 residues. The CDR3 protein is CASSLVSGIGPLGDNEQFF.

V and J are TRBV27 and TRBJ2-7; TCRdb reports TRBD2, a call that lacks DNA to check it against. Per the germline V gene, CDR1 is MNHEY and CDR2 is SMNVEV (reference sequence). CDR3 length: 19 residues. The CDR3 reads CASSLGLRTSGASVDEQYF.

This sequence joins TRBV19 and TRBJ1-5; TCRdb designates TRBD1, a call that cannot be tested without DNA. Germline values: CDR1 LNHDA, CDR2 SQIVND (reference sequence). CDR3 size: 12 residues. The CDR3 sequence is CASSIAGQPQHF.

The chain has TRBV28 and TRBJ2-5; with no DNA, the TCRdb D assignment of TRBD2 cannot be verified. The CDR3 loop spans 15 amino acids. Germline assignment: CDR1 MDHEN and CDR2 SYDVKM. CDR3 loop: CASSFSLAGAETQYF. Combining the CDR3 with reference TRBV28 and TRBJ2-5 gives the whole variable domain DVKVTQSSRYLVKRTGEKVFLECVQDMDHENMFWYRQDPGLGLRLIYFSYDVKMKEKGDIPEGYSVSREKKERFSLILESASTNQTSMYLCASSFSLAGAETQYFGPGTRLLVL.

V is TRBV21-1 and J is TRBJ1-2. TRBV21-1 represents a pseudogene. The CDR3 contains 15 residues. The CDR3 loop reads CASSKAGVSDYGYTF.

The chain couples TRBV7-2 to TRBJ2-2; TCRdb lists TRBD2, though no DNA is available to test this call. The CDR3 is 16 amino acids. The germline V gene has CDR1 SGHTA and CDR2 FQGNSA. The CDR3 loop is CASSFMGIPHTGSCFF.

This CDR3 reads CASSPASYNEQFF. The chain joins TRBV19 to TRBJ2-1; TCRdb's D call of TRBD2 is untestable without DNA. Looked up from germline, CDR1 is LNHDA and CDR2 is SQIVND (reference sequence). The CDR3 loop spans 13 amino acids.

The chain is built from TRBV24-1 and TRBJ2-1; TCRdb indicates TRBD1, and absent DNA this call remains unverified. CDR3 length: 16 amino acids. CDR1 KGHDR and CDR2 SFDVKD come from the germline V gene. The CDR3 is CATSDLSREDGNEQFF.

The chain couples TRBV7-2 to TRBJ2-7; TCRdb indicates TRBD2, and absent DNA this call remains unverified. CDR1 and CDR2 (germline): SGHTA, FQGNSA. This CDR3 is built from 15 residues. This chain's CDR3 is CASSMWTSGGFGQYF.

The chain employs TRBV28 and TRBJ2-4; TCRdb's D call of TRBD2 is untestable without DNA. This CDR3 has 18 amino acids. From germline, CDR1 is MDHEN and CDR2 SYDVKM. This CDR3 is CASSQTSGRALAKNIQYF.